The rows below give T cell receptor beta chains drawn from one sample of a study of T cell responses to AZD1222 COVID-19 vaccine. Assay: immunoSEQ multiplex PCR; the TCRdb copy retains only in-frame clones and omits some. The data show about 86,000 clones, 60% to 80% seen once. The material was peripheral blood, obtained on day 0 of AZD1222 vaccination. The receptors were sampled from an adult in good health. Each CDR3 is given with its conserved first and last residue. The D gene is left open where the match is weak. Size is omitted from some rows. Given values are once, few, many or a class for expanded clones.

clone_size,j_call,d_call,v_call,cdr3_nt,cdr3_aa
once,TRBJ2-1,TRBD2,TRBV7-2,TGTGCCAGCAGCTCCGCGGGAGCTACCTACAATGAGCAGTTCTTC,CASSSAGATYNEQFF
.,TRBJ1-1,TRBD1,TRBV5-1,TGCGCCAGCAGCGGACAACAGGGGGCTTTCACTGAAGCTTTCTTT,CASSGQQGAFTEAFF
.,TRBJ2-2,TRBD1,TRBV10-3,TGTGCCATCAGCCATGACAGGGGGCCGAACACCGGGGAGCTGTTTTTT,CAISHDRGPNTGELFF
.,TRBJ1-1,.,TRBV5-1,TGCGCCAGCAGCTCTAGTCTCGGGGGGTACACTGAAGCTTTCTTT,CASSSSLGGYTEAFF
.,TRBJ2-3,.,TRBV15,TGTGCCACCTCCTACCGACTAGGGGCAGATACGCAGTATTTT,CATSYRLGADTQYF
.,TRBJ2-3,TRBD2,TRBV3-1/TRBV3-2,TGTGCCAGCAGCCCGACCCCCGCCCAGGGAGGGGGCACAGATACGCAGTATTTT,CASSPTPAQGGGTDTQYF
few,TRBJ1-5,.,TRBV21-1,TGTGCCAGCAGCAAAGCTCGGGGGGGCAGGTTCAATCAGCCCCAGCATTTT,CASSKARGGRFNQPQHF
once,TRBJ1-5,.,TRBV3-1/TRBV3-2,TGTGCCAGCAGCCCCTCAGCGGCGGTTCAAGTGCCCCAGCATTTT,CASSPSAAVQVPQHF
.,TRBJ2-1,.,TRBV2,TGTGCCAGTAGTTGGGGGGACAATGAGCAGTTCTTC,CASSWGDNEQFF
few,TRBJ2-7,.,TRBV3-1/TRBV3-2,TGTGCCAGCAGTTCGCTGGTGTACGAGCAGTACTTC,CASSSLVYEQYF
.,TRBJ2-3,TRBD2,TRBV10-3,TGTGCCATAACTAGCGGGAGGGGGACAGATACGCAGTATTTT,CAITSGRGTDTQYF
.,TRBJ2-7,.,TRBV5-1,TGCGCCAGCAGCTTGGGCAGCTCCTACGAGCAGTACTTC,CASSLGSSYEQYF
.,TRBJ1-5,TRBD1,TRBV6-4,TGTGCCAGCAGTGACTGCACGGGACAGGGCTCACGTTGCAATCAGCCCCAGCATTTT,CASSDCTGQGSRCNQPQHF
few,TRBJ1-4,.,TRBV7-2,TGTGCCAGCAGCTTAATCAGGGAAGGTGAAAAACTGTTTTTT,CASSLIREGEKLFF
.,TRBJ2-1,TRBD2,TRBV19,TGTGCCAGTAGTGACGGGACTAGAGCCTACAATGAGCAGTTCTTC,CASSDGTRAYNEQFF
.,TRBJ2-2,TRBD1,TRBV30,TGTGCCTGGGGGACAGGGGGAGGGACCGGGGAGCTGTTTTTT,CAWGTGGGTGELFF
.,TRBJ2-3,.,TRBV11-3,TGTGCCAGCAGCTTATCGCGGACAGATACGCAGTATTTT,CASSLSRTDTQYF
.,TRBJ2-1,TRBD2,TRBV27,TGTGCCAGCAGTTTATGGGGGACTAGCGGGTGGGATGAGCAGTTCTTC,CASSLWGTSGWDEQFF
.,TRBJ2-3,TRBD2,TRBV5-4,TGTGCCAGCAGCGTCCGACTAGCGGGAGGGCCAACAGATACGCAGTATTTT,CASSVRLAGGPTDTQYF
.,TRBJ1-2,.,TRBV7-9,TGTGCCAGCAGCTTAGAGGGACTATATGGCTACACCTTC,CASSLEGLYGYTF
.,TRBJ2-1,TRBD2,TRBV18,TGTGCCAGCTCACCACCCTCCTGGACTAGCGGGAGGTACAATGAGCAGTTCTTC,CASSPPSWTSGRYNEQFF
.,TRBJ1-4,.,TRBV12-3/TRBV12-4,TGTGCCAGCACCCGCTCATTCGGAGAAAAACTGTTTTTT,CASTRSFGEKLFF
.,TRBJ2-1,.,TRBV4-1,TGCGCCAGCAGCCAAGAAGGGATGAACTCCTACAATGAGCAGTTCTTC,CASSQEGMNSYNEQFF